This TCR beta chain is drawn from a study of cytomegalovirus exposure and HLA in healthy donors. The PCR was carried out with 60 Vbeta primers and 13 Jbeta primers. Sequenced by immunoSEQ multiplex PCR; TCRdb stores in-frame clones only, minus some. Among 150,000 to 180,000 clones listed, approximately 80% were seen once. This clone was seen a few times. Its specificity is not known. The CDR3 totals 15 residues. The V gene end was trimmed by 4 bases and the J gene end by 7 bases; junction bases not matched to a gene: 7. Per germline, CDR1 SNHLY and CDR2 FYNNEI. Study outcomes and limitations: Overall, around 150 TCR beta chains were annotated as cytomegalovirus-associated. The authors later found HLA-associated TCR beta chains more clonally expanded than equally common others. Common viral pathogens were later found to be apparently linked to several of the most significant clusters. Versus the approximately 700-donor mean, an Asian-associated ancestry cluster reportedly showed fewer N-insertions in a later analysis.

Sequencing was carried out using PBMCs. V and J are TRBV2 and TRBJ2-1, with 10 bases identical to TRBD2. This TCR derives from a woman between 40 and 50 years old in good health and CMV-seropositive. The DNA for the CDR3 is TGTGCCAGCAGTGGAGCTAGCGGGAGTATTAATGAGCAGTTCTTC. Translation: CASSGASGSINEQFF.